The clone carrying this TCR beta chain occurred a few times. No antigen is known for it. This sample stems from a study of T cell responses to AZD1222 COVID-19 vaccine. CDR3 length: 15 amino acids. V was shortened by 2 bases and J by 4 bases, with 11 bases between the two germline ends. CDR1 is SGHVS, CDR2 FNYEAQ, per germline. Here immunoSEQ multiplex PCR was the method, and the copy in TCRdb shows in-frame clones only, minus some. The sample has about 150,000 clones; roughly 87% are singletons. Broader study findings: The donor group comprised mostly white British people and more females; the analysis possibly underestimated clonal diversity. Seropositive status at baseline applied to only five to seven AZD1222 recipients. Spike-spanning, vaccine-associated CD4 TCRs were dominant at 160-218 and 743-854. Nearly half of the spike-specific TCRs reportedly recognize variant regions that carry no mutations.

This sequence originates from an adult who received the AZD1222 COVID-19 vaccine. The sequenced sample was peripheral blood, obtained 28 days after the second AZD1222 dose. V usage is TRBV7-6 and J usage is TRBJ2-2; D gene unclear. CDR3 sequence (DNA): TGTGCCAGCAGCTTAATAGGGTCGGCCACCGGGGAGCTGTTTTTT. Residues: CASSLIGSATGELFF.